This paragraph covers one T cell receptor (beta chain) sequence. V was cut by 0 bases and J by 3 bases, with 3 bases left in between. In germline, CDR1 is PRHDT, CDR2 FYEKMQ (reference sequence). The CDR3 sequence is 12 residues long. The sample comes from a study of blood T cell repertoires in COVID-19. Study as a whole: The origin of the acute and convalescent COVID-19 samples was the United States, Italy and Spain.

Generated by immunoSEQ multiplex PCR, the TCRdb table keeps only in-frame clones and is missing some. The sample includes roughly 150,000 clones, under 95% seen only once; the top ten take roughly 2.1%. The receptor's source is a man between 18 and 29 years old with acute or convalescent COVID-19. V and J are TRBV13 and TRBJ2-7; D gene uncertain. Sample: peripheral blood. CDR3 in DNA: TGTGCCAGCAGCTTAGGTAGCTACGAGCAGTACTTC. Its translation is CASSLGSYEQYF.